This TCR beta chain comes out of a study of STAT3 mutations in large granular lymphocyte leukemia. To note about this clone: Its cognate antigen is unknown.

TCRbeta libraries averaged about 43,000 productive templates per sample. Data came from immunoSEQ multiplex PCR; TCRdb stores just in-frame clones and leaves some out. The data contain fewer than 9,500 clones, around 75% of them seen just once; the ten biggest clones take up roughly 27%. Study-wide results and caveats: Persisting codominant clonotypes may have hidden a small pathogenic clone. Every T-LGLL patient had at least one immunodominant TCRbeta clonotype.

V was clipped by 4 bases and J by 2 bases, with 11 bases between them. The CDR3 runs 13 residues. Germline assignment: CDR1 GTSNPN and CDR2 SVGIG (reference sequence). This TCR was recovered from a woman aged 35 to 49 with T-cell large granular lymphocyte leukemia. Some clones in this sample may be carry-over from other donors' samples. The source material was peripheral blood mononuclear cells. The rearrangement joins TRBV30 to TRBJ1-1; D gene ambiguous. CDR3 sequence (DNA): TGTGCCTGGATGACGGGTCTAAACACTGAAGCTTTCTTT. It yields the protein CAWMTGLNTEAFF.